The next 21 T cell receptor beta chains were all read from a single sample in a study of human T cells and chemical hapten exposure. A single record per CDR3 protein comes from TCRdb applying MiXCR to the RACE reads. In the table there are 300,000 to 450,000 distinct CDR3 sequences, 4.5% to 7% of which are singletons. Time point described: pre-sensitization, week 0. As to treatment: therapeutic diphenylcyclopropenone sensitization with weekly scalp DPC. The specimen comprised whole blood, sampled in connection with sensitization to the hapten diphenylcyclopropenone (DPC). The source is a young woman with alopecia areata. Some clones in this sample may be carry-over from other donors' samples.

In this sample, this clonotype turned up many times. This chain joins TRBV2 and TRBJ2-7; 7 nucleotides match TRBD1. In germline, CDR1 is SNHLY, CDR2 FYNNEI. There are 14 residues in the CDR3. V lost 8 bases to trimming and J lost 3 bases; unmatched junction nucleotides: 10. As DNA, the CDR3 is TGTGCCAGCCGGTCGGGACAGCTCCTCTACGAGCAGTACTTC. Encoded protein: CASRSGQLLYEQYF. The complete variable domain, with remaining parts taken from reference TRBV2 and TRBJ2-7, reads EPEVTQTPSHQVTQMGQEVILRCVPISNHLYFYWYRQILGQKVEFLVSFYNNEISEKSEIFDDQFSVERPDGSNFTLKIRSTKLEDSAMYFCASRSGQLLYEQYFGPGTRLTVT.

This clonotype was seen a handful of times. The chain uses TRBV27 and TRBJ2-1; TRBD1 might be the D (8 bases). V was clipped by 6 bases and J by 5 bases, with 17 bases between them. CDR1 and CDR2 from the germline V gene are MNHEY and SMNVEV (reference sequence). CDR3 length: 15 amino acids. Written as DNA, the CDR3 is TGTGCCAGCAGACAAACAGGGGGAGGGGACAATGAGCAGTTCTTC. Amino acid sequence: CASRQTGGGDNEQFF.

The chain couples TRBV6-6 to TRBJ1-5, with 8 bases matching TRBD1. CDR1 is MNHNY and CDR2 is SVGAGI in the germline V gene (reference sequence). The trim removed 6 bases at V and 2 bases at J, leaving 9 bases unmatched. This CDR3 contains 16 residues. The CDR3 sequence is CASSNTGGVGNQPQHF. CDR3 DNA sequence: TGTGCCAGCAGCAACACAGGGGGAGTAGGCAATCAGCCCCAGCATTTT.

This clonotype has ten or more counts. The J gene is TRBJ2-1, the V gene TRBV7-2, with a weak D call TRBD1 (5 bases). Germline lookup yields CDR1 SGHTA and CDR2 FQGNSA. This CDR3 contains 17 residues. V shed 5 bases and J shed 6 bases, with 23 bases lying between them. CDR3 DNA: TGTGCCAGCAGCCTGAGCCGCCCTAGGGGTAGTCGCAATGAGCAGTTCTTC. Translation: CASSLSRPRGSRNEQFF.

This clonotype was seen ten or more times. The chain is built from TRBV6-2 or TRBV6-3 and TRBJ1-6; possible D gene TRBD1, 6 bases. The CDR3 has 14 residues. Germline CDR1 reads MNHEY; CDR2 reads SVGEGT. Trimming left V 6 bases short and J 7 bases short, with 13 bases between. For the CDR3, the DNA is TGTGCCAGCAGCCGAGGACAGTTAAATTCACCCCTCCACTTT. This translates into CASSRGQLNSPLHF.

This clonotype appeared many times. The CDR3 region is CATSENGPNYGYTF. CDR3 nucleotide sequence: TGTGCCACCAGTGAAAACGGGCCTAACTATGGCTACACCTTC. The gene calls are TRBV24-1 and TRBJ1-2; no definite D call. Trimming shortened V by 4 bases and J by 0 bases, and 8 bases separated the two germline ends. This CDR3 region has 14 residues. From germline, CDR1 is KGHDR and CDR2 SFDVKD.

The chain uses TRBV12-5 and TRBJ2-6, with 7 nucleotides matching TRBD1. The ends lost 8 bases at V and 0 bases at J; junction bases unmatched: 13. Germline V gene lookup returns CDR1 LGHNT and CDR2 FRNRAP. The CDR3 spans 18 residues. The CDR3 DNA reads as TGTGCTAGTAGACTCCTCCCGGGACAGCGCTCTGGGGCCAACGTCCTGACTTTC. Translating it yields CASRLLPGQRSGANVLTF.

This clonotype was counted between two and nine times. The chain is built from TRBV20-1 and TRBJ2-7; 10 bases are shared with TRBD2. V lost 1 base and J lost 1; bases outside the gene matches: 4. The germline V gene has CDR1 DFQATT and CDR2 SNEGSKA (reference sequence). The CDR3 spans 15 residues. In DNA, the CDR3 is TGCAGTGCTAGAGGCGTGGGACTAGCGTCCTACGAGCAGTACTTC. The encoded protein is CSARGVGLASYEQYF.

This clonotype appeared many times. CDR3 bases: TGTGCCAGCAGCGTAGGATGGATAAGCGGGGGGGATCTCCAGTTCTTC. Translated, it gives CASSVGWISGGDLQFF. This chain joins TRBV9 and TRBJ2-1; TRBD2 matches at 10 bases. With V trimmed by 0 bases and J by 13 bases, 13 bases remained unmatched. Germline V lookup: CDR1 SGDLS, CDR2 YYNGEE. The length of the CDR3 is 16 residues.

The genes are TRBV2 and TRBJ2-3; the match to TRBD1 covers 7 bases. Looked up from germline, CDR1 is SNHLY and CDR2 is FYNNEI. V lost 7 bases to trimming and J lost 9 bases; unmatched junction nucleotides: 7. CDR3 length equals 12 residues. CDR3 sequence: CASTTGFGTQYF. DNA for the CDR3: TGTGCCAGCACGACAGGGTTTGGCACGCAGTATTTT.

The V and J genes are TRBV28 and TRBJ1-1, with TRBD1 as a possible D gene (5 bases). Germline V gene data show CDR1 as MDHEN and CDR2 as SYDVKM. Trimming took 4 bases from V and 1 from J, leaving 16 bases between them. The CDR3 sequence is 16 residues long. The CDR3 DNA reads as TGTGCCAGCAGTTCCCGAAAAGCGGGGGGGAACACTGAAGCTTTCTTT. Residues: CASSSRKAGGNTEAFF.

This clonotype showed up just a few times. The chain links TRBV28 to TRBJ1-6; 10 positions agree with TRBD1. V dropped 3 bases and J dropped 4; count of bases not matched to a gene: 12. The CDR3 totals 19 residues. Germline CDR1 reads MDHEN; CDR2 reads SYDVKM. The CDR3 nucleotides read TGTGCCAGCAGTTTTGACAGGGGGCGAAGGAACGGATATAATTCACCCCTCCACTTT. Translated, it gives CASSFDRGRRNGYNSPLHF.

This clonotype was seen more than once but under ten times. The chain links TRBV5-6 to TRBJ1-1, with D unclear. Trimming removed 7 bases at V and 0 bases at J, with 10 bases between. Germline values: CDR1 SGHDT, CDR2 YYEEEE. This CDR3 has 13 residues. In DNA, the CDR3 is TGTGCCAGCCGGGAGAGGGTGAACACTGAAGCTTTCTTT. Protein sequence: CASRERVNTEAFF. Based on the CDR3 plus reference TRBV5-6 and TRBJ1-1, the full variable domain is DAGVTQSPTHLIKTRGQQVTLRCSPKSGHDTVSWYQQALGQGPQFIFQYYEEEERQRGNFPDRFSGHQFPNYSSELNVNALLLGDSALYLCASRERVNTEAFFGQGTRLTVV.

This clonotype was seen at least ten times. The CDR3: CASSLEVNYEQFF. Here the CDR3 DNA reads TGTGCCAGCAGCTTAGAAGTAAACTATGAGCAGTTCTTC. The chain couples TRBV7-8 to TRBJ2-1; D unresolved. The CDR3 runs to 13 residues. Trimming pared 1 base from V and 8 bases from J, leaving 9 bases between. Germline CDR1 and CDR2: SGHVS and FQNEAQ.

The chain recombines TRBV6-6 with TRBJ2-6, with D maybe TRBD2 (5 bases). Germline CDR1 MNHNY, CDR2 SVGAGI (reference sequence). The CDR3 has 15 residues. Trimming removed 2 bases at V and 4 bases at J, with 9 bases between. The CDR3 here is CASSYAPGGANVLTF. CDR3 sequence (DNA): TGTGCCAGCAGTTACGCTCCGGGAGGGGCCAACGTCCTGACTTTC.

The rearrangement uses TRBV6-1 and TRBJ1-5, with D unresolved. The V and J ends lost 1 base and 6 bases respectively, with 7 bases between them. This CDR3 contains 13 residues. Germline loops: CDR1 MNHNS, CDR2 SASEGT. CDR3 residues: CASSEVTRQPQHF. CDR3 sequence (DNA): TGTGCCAGCAGTGAAGTAACGCGTCAGCCCCAGCATTTT.

At least ten counts were recorded for this clonotype. The chain has TRBV6-6 and TRBJ1-1, with a possible D match to TRBD1 (5 bases). The CDR3 sequence is 14 residues long. V gave up 6 bases and J gave up 1 base, with 12 bases separating them. Germline V CDR1 and CDR2: MNHNY, SVGAGI (reference sequence). The CDR3: CASRRGTGNTEAFF. The CDR3 DNA is TGTGCCAGCAGGAGAGGGACGGGGAACACTGAAGCTTTCTTT.

In this sample, this clonotype turned up a few times. The rearrangement links TRBV6-5 to TRBJ2-2; D might be TRBD1 (5 bases). Trimming took off 5 bases at V and 6 bases at J, with 13 bases between the two ends. This CDR3 has 14 residues. Germline assignment: CDR1 MNHEY and CDR2 SVGAGI. In DNA, the CDR3 is TGTGCCAGCAGTAATTCAGGGTATCCCGGGGAGCTGTTTTTT. Amino acids: CASSNSGYPGELFF.

CDR3 protein: CASSSDRGAPYGYTF. CDR3 DNA: TGTGCCAGCAGCTCGGACAGGGGCGCCCCTTATGGCTACACCTTC. The chain employs TRBV12-3 or TRBV12-4 and TRBJ1-2, with 9 bases identical to TRBD1. Germline trimming cut 6 bases from V and 5 bases from J; bases unmatched to any gene: 10. CDR3 size: 15 residues.

Ten or more counts support this clonotype. The V and J genes are TRBV7-2 and TRBJ2-3; D uncertain. Germline loops: CDR1 SGHTA, CDR2 FQGNSA. V lost 3 bases and J 1 base, leaving 8 bases between the germline ends. The CDR3 consists of 14 residues. The CDR3 nucleotides are TGTGCCAGCAGCTTGGGTCCTCGCACAGATACGCAGTATTTT. Translated: CASSLGPRTDTQYF. Full variable domain (rest looked up from reference TRBV7-2 and TRBJ2-3): GAGVSQSPSNKVTEKGKDVELRCDPISGHTALYWYRQSLGQGLEFLIYFQGNSAPDKSGLPSDRFSAERTGGSVSTLTIQRTQQEDSAVYLCASSLGPRTDTQYFGPGTRLTVL.

Many counts were recorded for this clonotype. The V and J genes are TRBV18 and TRBJ1-1, with 8 bases that match TRBD1. The CDR3 is 16 amino acids. Germline trimming cut 3 bases from V and 5 bases from J; bases unmatched to any gene: 11. Germline-derived CDR1 and CDR2 are KGHSH and LQKENI. The CDR3 region has the DNA TGTGCCAGCTCACCCTCTCCCCAGGGGGCGCATACTGAAGCTTTCTTT. Translation: CASSPSPQGAHTEAFF.